The 18 T cell receptor beta chains below all came from one sample that was sequenced in a study of regulatory T cells in long-lasting Graves disease (dated by TCRdb to the early 2020s). The time point label for this specimen denotes: newly diagnosed GD, antithyroid drugs for less than 3 months. For both TCR sequencing and RNA sequencing, RNA was extracted from PBMCs in TRIzol. Preparation of the library involved multiplex PCR. These reads were obtained on an Illumina HiSeq 4000. TCR beta libraries were built with iRepertoire HTBI primers and Arm-PCR amplification of CDR3 regions. The public reads were run again by TCRdb, first through fastp at Q25 and then through MiXCR, and only productive beta chains were kept. When rows share a CDR3 protein, they turn into one entry using the most common DNA and genes. This sample holds a few hundred thousand distinct CDR3 sequences; 13% were observed only once. The ten top clones hold roughly a tenth of the sample.

A further study also used this sample, focusing on T cells in Graves' hyperthyroidism and ophthalmopathy.

This specimen consisted of peripheral blood mononuclear cells (PBMCs), obtained at new diagnosis, from a patient treated with antithyroid drugs. The source is a man younger than 40 with Graves disease. Donor details come from another sample of the same person, matched by shared clones.

At least ten counts were recorded for this clonotype. This rearrangement joins TRBV7-9 to TRBJ2-1; D is possibly TRBD1 (6 bases). CDR1 SEHNR and CDR2 FQNEAQ come from the germline V gene (reference sequence). The CDR3 is made up of 15 amino acids. Trimming removed 1 base from V and 4 bases from J, with 11 bases in between. The CDR3 DNA is TGTGCCAGCAGCTTAGGGCAGGGGAAGTACAATGAGCAGTTCTTC. This gives the protein CASSLGQGKYNEQFF.

In this sample, this clonotype turned up many times. The rearrangement links TRBV29-1 to TRBJ1-1; TRBD1 agrees at 10 bases. Trimming cost V 7 bases and J 7 bases; bases outside gene matches: 3. Germline V CDR1 and CDR2: SQVTM, ANQGSEA. This CDR3 comprises 11 residues. The CDR3 bases are TGCAGCGGCAGGGACAGGGGTGAAGCTTTCTTT. Translated, it gives CSGRDRGEAFF.

The V and J genes are TRBV7-8 and TRBJ1-6; no clear D. This CDR3 has 15 residues. CDR1 and CDR2 from the germline V gene are SGHVS and FQNEAQ. The ends were cut back, 5 bases at V and 7 bases at J, with 15 bases in the middle. CDR3 nucleotides: TGTGCCAGCAGCCGAGAAAGGGATCTAAATTCACCCCTCCACTTT. It codes for CASSRERDLNSPLHF.

This clonotype was seen only a few times. The chain recombines TRBV19 with TRBJ2-2, with D maybe TRBD1 (5 bases). Germline assignment: CDR1 LNHDA and CDR2 SQIVND (reference sequence). V dropped 5 bases and J dropped 1 base, with 11 bases sitting between them. The CDR3 contains 15 residues. DNA of the CDR3: TGTGCCAGTAGTCTCGACAGCCTGAACACCGGGGAGCTGTTTTTT. Translating gives CASSLDSLNTGELFF.

In the case of this clonotype: The junction shows a germline mismatch at one end, possibly a read error. The chain recombines TRBV5-6 with TRBJ2-7, with a possible D match to TRBD2 (6 bases). The CDR3 sequence is 14 residues long. CDR1 and CDR2 from the germline V gene are SGHDT and YYEEEE. CDR3 sequence reads: CDSSLAGGAYEQYF. The CDR3 region has the DNA TGTGACAGCAGCTTGGCTGGAGGGGCCTACGAGCAGTACTTC.

The chain couples TRBV2 to TRBJ1-4; D unclear. CDR1 is SNHLY, CDR2 FYNNEI, per germline. This CDR3 has 15 residues. V dropped 8 bases and J dropped 8 bases, with 21 bases sitting between them. This chain's CDR3 is CASSKGRRQEEKLFF. The CDR3 DNA follows: TGTGCCAGCTCGAAAGGTCGGAGACAAGAGGAAAAACTGTTTTTT. Variable domain in full (rest from reference TRBV2 and TRBJ1-4): EPEVTQTPSHQVTQMGQEVILRCVPISNHLYFYWYRQILGQKVEFLVSFYNNEISEKSEIFDDQFSVERPDGSNFTLKIRSTKLEDSAMYFCASSKGRRQEEKLFFGSGTQLSVL.

There are many counts of this clonotype. The V call is TRBV12-3 or TRBV12-4, the J call TRBJ1-5, with D maybe TRBD1 (6 bases). The CDR3 is 14 amino acids. Trimming removed 6 bases from V and 0 bases from J, with 9 bases in between. CDR3 in amino acids: CASSLGASNQPQHF. The CDR3, as DNA: TGTGCCAGCAGCTTGGGGGCTAGCAATCAGCCCCAGCATTTT.

The V call is TRBV20-1, the J call TRBJ2-1, with TRBD2 matching 7 bases. The better agreement between TRBJ2-5 and the DNA end casts doubt on the J call. This CDR3 is built from 14 residues. Germline V gene lookup returns CDR1 DFQATT and CDR2 SNEGSKA (reference sequence). CDR3 in DNA: TGCAGTGCTAGAGTAGGGACTAACGTGAAGACCCAGTACTTC. It yields the protein CSARVGTNVKTQYF.

J is TRBJ2-2 and V is TRBV7-2; D is undetermined. Trimming left V 4 bases short and J 4 bases short, with 16 bases between. Per germline, CDR1 SGHTA and CDR2 FQGNSA. The length of the CDR3 is 16 residues. The CDR3 region is CASSSPNPPTTGELFF. CDR3 sequence (DNA): TGTGCCAGCAGCTCACCTAATCCCCCAACCACCGGGGAGCTGTTTTTT.

This clonotype has only a few counts. The J gene is TRBJ2-7, the V gene TRBV13; 9 bases fit TRBD2. From germline, CDR1 is PRHDT and CDR2 FYEKMQ (reference sequence). This CDR3 contains 16 residues. V shed 5 bases, J shed 1 base, and the junction held 9 bases outside the gene matches. CDR3 nucleotide sequence: TGTGCCAGCAGCACCCGTACTAGCGGGCATTCCTACGAGCAGTACTTC. Its protein product is CASSTRTSGHSYEQYF.

The V and J genes are TRBV10-1 and TRBJ2-4, with D perhaps matching TRBD1 (6 bases). V was trimmed by 0 bases and J by 7 bases, leaving 13 bases between them. The CDR3 is made up of 15 amino acids. From germline, CDR1 is WNHNN and CDR2 SYGVQD (reference sequence). The CDR3 nucleotides are TGCGCCAGCAGTGAGTCGGCAGGGGCCATGAACATTCAGTACTTC. As protein: CASSESAGAMNIQYF.

This clonotype was recorded many times. The chain recombines TRBV2 with TRBJ2-5; TRBD2 might be the D (6 bases). Germline V gives CDR1 SNHLY, CDR2 FYNNEI. The germline V and J ends were trimmed by 6 bases and 1 base, with 15 bases remaining between them. CDR3 size: 15 residues. The CDR3 region is CASSHGAGPQETQYF. The CDR3, as DNA: TGTGCCAGCAGCCACGGGGCGGGGCCCCAAGAGACCCAGTACTTC. The variable domain in full, with the rest retrieved from reference TRBV2 and TRBJ2-5, is EPEVTQTPSHQVTQMGQEVILRCVPISNHLYFYWYRQILGQKVEFLVSFYNNEISEKSEIFDDQFSVERPDGSNFTLKIRSTKLEDSAMYFCASSHGAGPQETQYFGPGTRLLVL.

Comment on this clonotype: Given a much more abundant clone one base away, this may be a read error. The J gene is TRBJ2-7, the V gene TRBV24-1; perhaps TRBD2 as D (6 bases). Germline V gene lookup returns CDR1 KGHDR and CDR2 SFDVKD. This CDR3 is built from 15 residues. V shed 4 bases and J shed 2 bases, with 14 bases lying between them. CDR3: CATSDRGAETYEQYF. CDR3 coding DNA: TGTGCCACCAGTGACCGCGGGGCAGAGACCTACGAGCAGTACTTC.

This clonotype occurred a few times. The rearrangement uses TRBV18 and TRBJ2-7; D is possibly TRBD2 (6 bases). Germline V CDR1 and CDR2: KGHSH, LQKENI. The CDR3 sequence is 15 residues long. V shed 4 bases and J shed 2 bases, with 15 bases lying between them. The CDR3 DNA follows: TGTGCCAGCTCACGCAGCCGGGACTCTACCTACGAGCAGTACTTC. Amino acids: CASSRSRDSTYEQYF.

Concerning this clonotype itself: Because it lacks the conserved phenylalanine or tryptophan at the end, this CDR3 is likely a read error. The rearrangement links TRBV20-1 to TRBJ2-1; D call uncertain. V lost 2 bases to trimming and J lost 1 base, with 9 bases between them. The germline CDR1 and CDR2 sequences are DFQATT and SNEGSKA (reference sequence). The length of the CDR3 is 14 residues. CDR3 coding DNA: TGCAGTGCTAGATCCGGCGCTTCCTACAATGAGCAGTTCCTC. This sequence encodes CSARSGASYNEQFL.

With respect to this clonotype: Possible read error: a much larger clone is one base away. Given the absence of the conserved phenylalanine or tryptophan at the CDR3 end, a read error is likely. CDR3 protein: CASSDSPVEQYL. The DNA of the CDR3 is TGTGCCAGCAGTGACTCCCCGGTCGAGCAGTACCTC. V and J are TRBV2 and TRBJ2-7; D gene ambiguous. Germline V lookup: CDR1 SNHLY, CDR2 FYNNEI. V was trimmed by 3 bases and J by 6 bases, leaving 9 bases between them. This CDR3 has 12 residues.

This clonotype appeared many times. V gene TRBV7-2 combines with J gene TRBJ2-1, with TRBD2 matching 14 bases. The trim removed 5 bases at V and 6 bases at J, leaving 12 bases unmatched. The germline V gene has CDR1 SGHTA and CDR2 FQGNSA. CDR3 length equals 18 residues. This CDR3 reads CASSAPGTSGRKGNEQFF. CDR3 bases: TGTGCCAGCAGCGCGCCAGGGACTAGCGGGAGAAAGGGCAATGAGCAGTTCTTC.

This clonotype has ten or more counts. This rearrangement joins TRBV24-1 to TRBJ1-5; no reliable D call. Trimming shortened V by 4 bases and J by 9 bases, and 6 bases separated the two germline ends. This CDR3 region has 11 residues. The germline V gene has CDR1 KGHDR and CDR2 SFDVKD. The chain's CDR3 is CATSDGGPQHF. The CDR3 DNA follows: TGTGCCACCAGTGACGGCGGGCCCCAGCATTTT.